This T cell receptor beta chain comes out of a study of a mutant IDH1 vaccine in newly diagnosed glioma. Study as a whole: Vaccine dosing followed radiotherapy by 4-6 weeks, or accompanied temozolomide cycles.

Regarding time point: week 35, safety follow-up. The vaccine gave 300 ug of a 20-mer mutant IDH1 peptide subcutaneously per dose. Comments on this clone: Its antigen remains unidentified.

Germline CDR1 SGHNT, CDR2 YYREEE (reference sequence). CDR3 length: 14 amino acids. V lost 4 bases, J lost 4 bases, and 14 bases lay in between. Only in-frame clones appear in the TCRdb table, and some are missing; sequencing was by immunoSEQ multiplex PCR. The data hold about 64,000 clones, with roughly 74% observed a single time. Sequencing used PBMCs, obtained from a glioma patient whose treatment included an IDH1 peptide vaccine. The genes are TRBV5-4 and TRBJ2-5; D gene uncertain. The sequence derives from a middle-aged man with glioma. As DNA, the CDR3 is TGTGCCAGCAGCCCCCTACAGTCGAGAGAGACCCAGTACTTC. It specifies CASSPLQSRETQYF.